Shown below are 27 T cell receptor beta chains from a single sample sequenced in a study of cytomegalovirus exposure and HLA in healthy donors. In the PCR, 60 Vbeta and 13 Jbeta primers were used. Only in-frame clones appear in the TCRdb table, and some are missing; sequencing was by immunoSEQ multiplex PCR. This table holds 80,000 to 100,000 clones, approximately 69% found once. The source material was PBMCs. Source of these receptors: a man aged 25-40 years in good health and CMV-seropositive.

The rearrangement links TRBV19 to TRBJ2-7; D call uncertain. Germline V lookup: CDR1 LNHDA, CDR2 SQIVND (reference sequence). The CDR3 covers 15 residues. Trimming removed 10 bases from V and 3 bases from J, with 22 bases in between. The CDR3 region is CANPNPICGYYEQYF. The DNA for the CDR3 is TGTGCCAACCCGAACCCAATCTGCGGATACTACGAGCAGTACTTC.

This rearrangement joins TRBV18 to TRBJ2-1, with D tentatively TRBD1 (6 bases). The ends were cut back, 5 bases at V and 7 bases at J, with 15 bases in the middle. This CDR3 is 14 amino acids long. Germline V gene sequence: CDR1 KGHSH, CDR2 LQKENI. DNA of the CDR3: TGTGCCAGCTCAGAAGACAGGAGGTTAAATGAGCAGTTCTTC. It is translated as CASSEDRRLNEQFF.

The chain couples TRBV5-1 to TRBJ2-7, with a weak D call TRBD2 (6 bases). The V gene lost 0 bases and the J gene lost 2 bases, with 12 bases spanning the gap. The CDR3 length is 15 residues. Germline assignment: CDR1 SGHRS and CDR2 YFSETQ. The CDR3 nucleotides are TGCGCCAGCAGCTTGGAACTAGCCGCTACCTACGAGCAGTACTTC. This codes for CASSLELAATYEQYF.

This chain links TRBV9 with TRBJ2-1; D might be TRBD2 (6 bases). Germline CDR1 and CDR2: SGDLS and YYNGEE. The V end was cut by 0 bases, the J end by 9 bases, with 10 bases between. The CDR3 has 13 amino acids. The CDR3 here is CASSVDSEGEQFF. DNA for the CDR3: TGTGCCAGCAGCGTAGACTCGGAGGGTGAGCAGTTCTTC.

The gene calls are TRBV30 and TRBJ1-1; a possible D gene is TRBD1 (6 bases). This CDR3 is built from 14 residues. Germline CDR1 and CDR2: GTSNPN and SVGIG (reference sequence). Trimming took 1 base from V and 2 from J, leaving 11 bases between them. CDR3 sequence reads: CAWSAGTPNTEAFF. The CDR3 DNA sequence: TGTGCCTGGAGTGCCGGGACACCTAACACTGAAGCTTTCTTT.

CDR3 DNA: TGCAGCGTTGAAATCGGACAGGGAGCAGATACGCAGTATTTT. Encoded protein: CSVEIGQGADTQYF. The chain uses TRBV29-1 and TRBJ2-3, with 8 positions matching TRBD1. CDR1 and CDR2 (germline): SQVTM, ANQGSEA. V shed 2 bases, J shed 4 bases, and the junction held 5 bases outside the gene matches. The CDR3 has 14 amino acids.

This chain links TRBV5-4 with TRBJ2-7, with D hard to call. This CDR3 comprises 14 residues. V shed 0 bases and J shed 1 base, with 8 bases lying between them. The germline V gene has CDR1 SGHNT and CDR2 YYREEE (reference sequence). The CDR3 is CASSLGGGSYEQYF. The CDR3 DNA follows: TGTGCCAGCAGCTTGGGAGGTGGGTCCTACGAGCAGTACTTC. Supplemented by reference TRBV5-4 and TRBJ2-7, the full variable domain reads ETGVTQSPTHLIKTRGQQVTLRCSSQSGHNTVSWYQQALGQGPQFIFQYYREEENGRGNFPPRFSGLQFPNYSSELNVNALELDDSALYLCASSLGGGSYEQYFGPGTRLTVT.

This clone was seen a few times. The CDR3 spells CASSGQGGYEQYF. In nucleotides, the CDR3 is TGTGCCAGCAGCGGACAGGGGGGCTACGAGCAGTACTTC. This chain links TRBV7-6 with TRBJ2-7; 10 bases are a match to TRBD1. J was trimmed by 3 bases and V by 5 bases; bases with no gene match: 1. The CDR3 contains 13 residues. Germline CDR1 SGHVS, CDR2 FNYEAQ.

The chain carries TRBV5-4 and TRBJ2-1; 10 bases align to TRBD2. Germline trimming cut 4 bases from V and 5 bases from J; bases unmatched to any gene: 9. This CDR3 contains 16 residues. The germline gives CDR1 SGHNT, CDR2 YYREEE (reference sequence). In DNA, the CDR3 is TGTGCCAGCAGCCGGAAAGCGGGGGGGTACAACAATGAGCAGTTCTTC. Translating it yields CASSRKAGGYNNEQFF.

This sequence joins TRBV4-2 and TRBJ2-5; possible D gene TRBD2, 6 bases. Matching the DNA end better, TRBJ2-7 makes the J call doubtful. The germline V gene has CDR1 LGHNA and CDR2 YNFKEQ. CDR3 length: 14 residues. This CDR3 is CASSQDLGGVEQYF. For the CDR3, the DNA is TGTGCCAGCAGCCAAGATTTAGGAGGGGTCGAGCAGTACTTC.

The chain employs TRBV6-6 and TRBJ2-1; D gene ambiguous. CDR3 length: 16 amino acids. The V end was cut by 5 bases, the J end by 6 bases, with 20 bases between. From germline, CDR1 is MNHNY and CDR2 SVGAGI (reference sequence). CDR3 nucleotides: TGTGCCAGCAGTCCCGTAGCTGCGCCCTATAGCAATGAGCAGTTCTTC. Its translation: CASSPVAAPYSNEQFF.

The chain has TRBV18 and TRBJ2-5, with TRBD2 identical over 8 bases. Germline trimming cut 3 bases from V and 0 bases from J; bases unmatched to any gene: 3. This CDR3 spans 15 amino acids. Germline V gene data show CDR1 as KGHSH and CDR2 as LQKENI. CDR3 nucleotide sequence: TGTGCCAGCTCACCGACGGGGGGGGACCAAGAGACCCAGTACTTC. Encoded protein: CASSPTGGDQETQYF.

The V call is TRBV5-6, the J call TRBJ2-2; D is uncertain. V lost 5 bases and J 3 bases, leaving 5 bases between the germline ends. The CDR3 runs to 12 residues. CDR1 is SGHDT, CDR2 YYEEEE, per germline. The CDR3 sequence: CASSPYTGELFF. The CDR3 DNA is TGTGCCAGCAGTCCTTACACCGGGGAGCTGTTTTTT. The full variable domain, completed using reference TRBV5-6 and TRBJ2-2, is DAGVTQSPTHLIKTRGQQVTLRCSPKSGHDTVSWYQQALGQGPQFIFQYYEEEERQRGNFPDRFSGHQFPNYSSELNVNALLLGDSALYLCASSPYTGELFFGEGSRLTVL.

This clone has only a few counts. The rearrangement joins TRBV28 to TRBJ2-4, with D unresolved. Germline values: CDR1 MDHEN, CDR2 SYDVKM. V lost 5 bases, J lost 5 bases, and 4 bases lay in between. This CDR3 spans 11 amino acids. CDR3 amino acids: CASSLENIQYF. The CDR3 DNA reads TGTGCCAGCAGTCTCGAAAACATTCAGTACTTC.

This clone was seen only a few times. Relative to the germline gene, one junction end is altered; a read error may explain this. The chain is built from TRBV19 and TRBJ1-2; 9 bases are a match to TRBD1. Germline V gene data show CDR1 as LNHDA and CDR2 as SQIVND (reference sequence). This CDR3 contains 14 residues. CDR3 in amino acids: CASSIPGTGIGYPF. The CDR3 DNA is TGTGCCAGTAGTATACCCGGGACAGGGATCGGCTACCCCTTC. Complete variable domain (other parts from reference TRBV19 and TRBJ1-2): DGGITQSPKYLFRKEGQNVTLSCEQNLNHDAMYWYRQDPGQGLRLIYYSQIVNDFQKGDIAEGYSVSREKKESFPLTVTSAQKNPTAFYLCASSIPGTGIGYPFGSGTRLTVV.

This clone has ten or more counts. The V call is TRBV6-4, the J call TRBJ1-1; D uncertain. The CDR3 extends over 14 amino acids. The germline V and J ends were trimmed by 3 bases and 6 bases, with 14 bases remaining between them. Germline CDR1 and CDR2: MRHNA and SNTAGT. CDR3 loop: CASSERDSSSEAFF. In DNA form, the CDR3 reads TGTGCCAGCAGTGAGCGGGATTCCTCCTCTGAAGCTTTCTTT.

The chain is built from TRBV4-1 and TRBJ2-6; TRBD1 is a possible D gene (5 bases). CDR3 length: 19 amino acids. V was pared by 0 bases and J by 0 bases, with 15 bases between. CDR1 and CDR2 (germline): MGHRA, YSYEKL. CDR3 nucleotide sequence: TGCGCCAGCAGCCAAGATGGAAGGGGTTACTCCTCTGGGGCCAACGTCCTGACTTTC. It codes for CASSQDGRGYSSGANVLTF.

The genes are TRBV18 and TRBJ1-1; tentatively, D is TRBD1 (6 bases). Germline-derived CDR1 and CDR2 are KGHSH and LQKENI. Deletions cut 3 bases from V and 1 base from J, with 9 bases between. The length of the CDR3 is 14 residues. The CDR3 loop reads CASSPLDRNTEAFF. CDR3 sequence (DNA): TGTGCCAGCTCACCCCTGGACAGGAACACTGAAGCTTTCTTT. Full variable domain (missing parts from reference TRBV18 and TRBJ1-1): NAGVMQNPRHLVRRRGQEARLRCSPMKGHSHVYWYRQLPEEGLKFMVYLQKENIIDESGMPKERFSAEFPKEGPSILRIQQVVRGDSAAYFCASSPLDRNTEAFFGQGTRLTVV.

The rearrangement links TRBV28 to TRBJ2-5; unclear D gene. This CDR3 is built from 15 residues. The ends were cut back, 6 bases at V and 9 bases at J, with 23 bases in the middle. Per germline, CDR1 MDHEN and CDR2 SYDVKM. For the CDR3, the DNA is TGTGCCAGCAGCCTGACTCGATCTCCAAGGCCGGCCCAGTACTTC. As protein: CASSLTRSPRPAQYF.

A few counts support this clone. The chain combines TRBV15 with TRBJ2-1; possibly TRBD2 for D (5 bases). V dropped 3 bases and J dropped 4 bases, with 19 bases sitting between them. Per germline, CDR1 LNHNV and CDR2 YYDKDF (reference sequence). The CDR3 loop spans 17 amino acids. The chain's CDR3 is CATSSRIRRDLYNEQFF. The CDR3 nucleotides read TGTGCCACCAGCAGTCGTATTCGCCGGGATCTTTACAATGAGCAGTTCTTC.

V and J are TRBV15 and TRBJ2-1; D unclear. Trimming took 5 bases from V and 0 from J, leaving 14 bases between them. The CDR3 is 16 residues long. The germline CDR1 and CDR2 sequences are LNHNV and YYDKDF (reference sequence). This chain's CDR3 is CATSPSRRSSYNEQFF. The CDR3 nucleotides are TGTGCCACCAGCCCCTCCCGGCGGAGCTCCTACAATGAGCAGTTCTTC.

The chain is built from TRBV14 and TRBJ2-7; 7 nucleotides match TRBD1. V shed 4 bases and J 0 bases; nucleotides not matched to a gene: 9. Germline loops: CDR1 SGHDN, CDR2 FVKESK. There are 16 residues in the CDR3. The CDR3 is CASSLSGGWFSYEQYF. In DNA form, the CDR3 reads TGTGCCAGCAGCCTATCAGGGGGATGGTTCTCCTACGAGCAGTACTTC.

This rearrangement joins TRBV29-1 to TRBJ2-3, with D maybe TRBD2 (5 bases). Between the trimmed V and J ends, which lost 7 bases and 2 bases, there was a span of 16 bases. Germline-derived CDR1 and CDR2 are SQVTM and ANQGSEA. The CDR3 runs to 14 residues. The CDR3 nucleotides read TGCAGCGCGGACCCCTCGCGGGCCACAGATACGCAGTATTTT. Protein sequence: CSADPSRATDTQYF.

CDR3 in amino acids: CASSESRGSGGYEQYF. CDR3 sequence (DNA): TGCGCCAGCAGTGAGTCGAGAGGGTCCGGAGGCTACGAGCAGTACTTC. V usage is TRBV10-1 and J usage is TRBJ2-7, with D perhaps matching TRBD2 (5 bases). CDR1 is WNHNN and CDR2 is SYGVQD in the germline V gene (reference sequence). Trimming left V 0 bases short and J 3 bases short, with 15 bases between. The CDR3 covers 16 residues.

V and J are TRBV5-4 and TRBJ1-1, with D perhaps TRBD1 (5 bases). This CDR3 contains 16 residues. Germline CDR1 and CDR2: SGHNT and YYREEE (reference sequence). Trimming left V 0 bases short and J 0 bases short, with 12 bases between. This chain's CDR3 is CASSLGGRSLNTEAFF. The CDR3, as DNA: TGTGCCAGCAGCTTGGGGGGCCGGAGTTTGAACACTGAAGCTTTCTTT. Variable domain in full (rest from reference TRBV5-4 and TRBJ1-1): ETGVTQSPTHLIKTRGQQVTLRCSSQSGHNTVSWYQQALGQGPQFIFQYYREEENGRGNFPPRFSGLQFPNYSSELNVNALELDDSALYLCASSLGGRSLNTEAFFGQGTRLTVV.

This chain connects TRBV6-5 to TRBJ1-2; a possible D gene is TRBD1 (5 bases). Trimming pared 0 bases from V and 8 bases from J, leaving 7 bases between. The CDR3 has 12 residues. CDR1 and CDR2 from the germline V gene are MNHEY and SVGAGI. CDR3 sequence: CASSYSQGGYTF. The CDR3 DNA reads as TGTGCCAGCAGTTACTCTCAGGGAGGCTACACCTTC.

CDR3 region: CASANWDRVNNEQFF. For the CDR3, the DNA is TGTGCCAGCGCGAACTGGGACAGGGTAAACAATGAGCAGTTCTTC. The chain is built from TRBV6-5 and TRBJ2-1; 9 positions match TRBD1. CDR1 is MNHEY and CDR2 is SVGAGI in the germline V gene. This CDR3 spans 15 amino acids. The V gene end was trimmed by 8 bases and the J gene end by 5 bases; junction bases not matched to a gene: 10.